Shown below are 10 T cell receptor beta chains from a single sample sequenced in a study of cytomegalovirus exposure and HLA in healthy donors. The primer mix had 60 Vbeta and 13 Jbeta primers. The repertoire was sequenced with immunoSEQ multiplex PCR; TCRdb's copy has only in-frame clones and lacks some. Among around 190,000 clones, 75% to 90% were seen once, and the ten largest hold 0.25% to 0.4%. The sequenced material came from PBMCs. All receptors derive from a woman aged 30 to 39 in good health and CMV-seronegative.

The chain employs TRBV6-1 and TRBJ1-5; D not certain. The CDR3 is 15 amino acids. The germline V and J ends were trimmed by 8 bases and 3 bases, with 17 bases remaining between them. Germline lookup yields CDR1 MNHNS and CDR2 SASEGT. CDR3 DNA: TGTGCCAGCGGGGATTCTTCGGGATACAATCAGCCCCAGCATTTT. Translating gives CASGDSSGYNQPQHF.

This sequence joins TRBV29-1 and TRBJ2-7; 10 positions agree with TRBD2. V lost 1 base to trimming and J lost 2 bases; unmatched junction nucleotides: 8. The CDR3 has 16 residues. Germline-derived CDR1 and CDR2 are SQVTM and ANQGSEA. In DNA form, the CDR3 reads TGCAGCGTTGAAGCCCCTAGCGGGAGTGTTACCTACGAGCAGTACTTC. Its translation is CSVEAPSGSVTYEQYF.

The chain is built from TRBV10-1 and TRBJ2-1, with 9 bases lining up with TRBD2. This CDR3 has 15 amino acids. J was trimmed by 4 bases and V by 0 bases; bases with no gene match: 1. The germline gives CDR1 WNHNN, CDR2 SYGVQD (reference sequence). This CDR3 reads CASSESSGGYNEQFF. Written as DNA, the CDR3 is TGCGCCAGCAGTGAGTCAAGCGGGGGGTACAATGAGCAGTTCTTC.

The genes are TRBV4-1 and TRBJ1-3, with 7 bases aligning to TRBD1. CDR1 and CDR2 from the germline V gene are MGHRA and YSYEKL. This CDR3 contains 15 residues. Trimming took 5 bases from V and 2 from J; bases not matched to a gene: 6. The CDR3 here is CASSSNTGAGNTIYF. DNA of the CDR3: TGCGCCAGCAGCTCGAATACAGGGGCTGGAAACACCATATATTTT.

The CDR3 here is CASRVADGKAFF. The CDR3 region has the DNA TGTGCCAGCCGGGTAGCGGACGGAAAAGCTTTCTTT. The chain carries TRBV19 and TRBJ1-1, with D unclear. Germline values: CDR1 LNHDA, CDR2 SQIVND (reference sequence). The CDR3 runs to 12 residues. The V end was cut by 9 bases, the J end by 9 bases, with 17 bases between.

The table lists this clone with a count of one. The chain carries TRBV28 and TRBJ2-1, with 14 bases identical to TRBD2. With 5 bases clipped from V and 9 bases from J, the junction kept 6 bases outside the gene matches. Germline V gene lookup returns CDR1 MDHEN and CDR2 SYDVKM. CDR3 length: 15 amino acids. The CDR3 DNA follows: TGTGCCAGCAGTCCCCGACTAGCGGGAGGGCTTGAGCAGTTCTTC. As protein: CASSPRLAGGLEQFF.

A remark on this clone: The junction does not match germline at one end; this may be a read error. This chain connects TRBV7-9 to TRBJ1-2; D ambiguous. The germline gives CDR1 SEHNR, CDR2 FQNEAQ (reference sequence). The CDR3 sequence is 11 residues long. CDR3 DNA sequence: TGTTCCAGCAGCTCCCGTATTGGCTACACCTTC. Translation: CSSSSRIGYTF.

CDR3 in DNA: TGTGCCAGCAGCCCCGGACTGAACAATGAGCAGTTCTTC. This codes for CASSPGLNNEQFF. V and J are TRBV7-2 and TRBJ2-1, with D maybe TRBD2 (5 bases). Looked up from germline, CDR1 is SGHTA and CDR2 is FQGNSA. The CDR3 runs 13 residues. V was cut by 5 bases and J by 5 bases, with 10 bases left in between.

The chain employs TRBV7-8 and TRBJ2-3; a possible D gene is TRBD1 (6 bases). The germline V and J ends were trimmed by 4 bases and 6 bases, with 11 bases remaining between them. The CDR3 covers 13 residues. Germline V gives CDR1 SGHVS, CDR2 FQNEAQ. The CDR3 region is CASSSGQTDTQYF. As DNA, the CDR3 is TGTGCCAGCAGCTCCGGACAGACCGATACGCAGTATTTT.

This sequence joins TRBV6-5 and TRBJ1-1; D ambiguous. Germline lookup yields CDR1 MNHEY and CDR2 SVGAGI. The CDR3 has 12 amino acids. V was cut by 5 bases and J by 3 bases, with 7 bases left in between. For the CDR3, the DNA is TGTGCCAGCAGTAGAGGGTACACTGAAGCTTTCTTT. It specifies CASSRGYTEAFF.